This TCR beta chain was obtained from a study of blood T cell repertoires in COVID-19. Study details: PBMCs, B-cell-depleted T cells, or T cells were the source of the cDNA or gDNA that made up the material.

Germline values: CDR1 SGHKS, CDR2 YYEKEE (reference sequence). The V and J ends lost 1 base and 3 bases respectively, with 10 bases between them. This CDR3 contains 14 residues. In the study's own analysis: Amplification of reference gene primers was used by the study to estimate nucleated cell counts. TCRdb's table, derived via immunoSEQ multiplex PCR, lists solely in-frame clones and lacks some. V and J calls and clone size follow that table, whereas D and trimming were derived from the DNA. The sample yields about 120,000 clones, around 89% seen once. In this sample, this clone turned up a few times.

This sequence originates from a human donor with acute or convalescent COVID-19. The donor label of this sample is uncertain. The chain links TRBV5-5 to TRBJ1-2; the D is unclear. The source material was peripheral blood. The chain's CDR3 is CASSLSGIDYGYTF. CDR3 DNA sequence: TGTGCCAGCAGCTTGAGCGGCATAGACTATGGCTACACCTTC.